These 4 T cell receptor beta chains were all obtained from the same sample, sequenced in a study of PD-1 blockade in classical Hodgkin lymphoma. All trial patients relapsed after autologous stem cell transplantation. Measured with immunoSEQ multiplex PCR; TCRdb has only the in-frame clones, and not every one. This sample has about 84,000 clones, with approximately 91% found just once. This material consisted of peripheral blood mononuclear cells (PBMCs), taken at baseline. The origin of the receptors is a human donor with classical Hodgkin lymphoma.

In regard to this clone: One junction end disagrees with the germline gene, perhaps due to a read error. The chain is built from TRBV4-2 and TRBJ2-6, with D perhaps TRBD1 (5 bases). The CDR3 runs to 18 residues. Germline V gene lookup returns CDR1 LGHNA and CDR2 YNFKEQ. CDR3 sequence (DNA): TGTGCCAGCAGTCAAGCAACAGGACGGCGCTCTGGGGCCAACGTCCTGACTTTC. Translated: CASSQATGRRSGANVLTF.

The J gene is TRBJ1-4, the V gene TRBV14; D not certain. CDR1 and CDR2 (germline): SGHDN, FVKESK. V was trimmed by 3 bases and J by 1 base, leaving 12 bases between them. CDR3 size: 16 residues. CDR3 loop: CASSHSVELTNEKLFF. The CDR3 region has the DNA TGTGCCAGCAGCCACTCGGTGGAACTAACTAATGAAAAACTGTTTTTT.

The gene calls are TRBV23-1 and TRBJ2-4; 9 bases are shared with TRBD1. TRBV23-1 belongs to the ORF category, with a function that is uncertain. The CDR3 has 19 amino acids. Trimming cost V 0 bases and J 0 bases; bases outside gene matches: 9. As DNA, the CDR3 is TGCGCCAGCAGTCAATCTGTGACAGGGGGATTACTAGCCAAAAACATTCAGTACTTC. As protein: CASSQSVTGGLLAKNIQYF.

The chain links TRBV5-6 to TRBJ2-7; the match to TRBD1 covers 8 bases. The germline V gene encodes CDR1 SGHDT and CDR2 YYEEEE. The V and J ends lost 4 bases and 11 bases, in that order; junction bases with no gene match: 11. There are 13 residues in the CDR3. For the CDR3, the DNA is TGTGCCAGCAGCACCCCTACAGGGGGTGGAAAGTACTTC. This translates into CASSTPTGGGKYF.